These T cell receptor beta chains were read from a single sample in a study of T and B cells in COVID-19 patients. Each CDR3 protein gets one entry after TCRdb re-called the multiplex PCR reads with MiXCR. The sample lists about 2,500 distinct CDR3 sequences; less than 25% were seen once. The specimen sequenced was blood. These receptors all stem from a human donor with active COVID-19. CDR3s include the opening cysteine and the closing phenylalanine or tryptophan. D genes are given only for firm matches. Only part of the rows carry a size: once, few, many, or a class if the clone is expanded.

d_gene: TRBD1; abundance: medium-sized; v_gene: TRBV29-1; j_gene: TRBJ1-2; CDR3nt: TGCAGCGCCGGACAGGACTATGGCTACACCTTC; CDR3aa: CSAGQDYGYTF
d_gene: TRBD1; abundance: few; v_gene: TRBV4-2; j_gene: TRBJ1-2; CDR3nt: TGTGCCAGCAGCCCTACAGGGGGGCGAGATGGCTACACCTTC; CDR3aa: CASSPTGGRDGYTF
d_gene: .; abundance: many; v_gene: TRBV12-3/TRBV12-4; j_gene: TRBJ2-7; CDR3nt: TGTGCCAGCACCTCTACATCGCAGGGTGGGGAGCAGTACTTC; CDR3aa: CASTSTSQGGEQYF
d_gene: .; abundance: many; v_gene: TRBV6-6; j_gene: TRBJ2-2; CDR3nt: TGTGCCACCCGGGACTCTAACACCGGGGAGCTGTTTTTT; CDR3aa: CATRDSNTGELFF
d_gene: .; abundance: .; v_gene: TRBV5-4; j_gene: TRBJ1-2; CDR3nt: TGTGCCAGCAGCTTGGACGCGGGCTACACCTTC; CDR3aa: CASSLDAGYTF
d_gene: .; abundance: few; v_gene: TRBV6-5; j_gene: TRBJ1-2; CDR3nt: TGTGCCAGCAGTCAATCCACGGGGGTCTATGGCTACACCTTC; CDR3aa: CASSQSTGVYGYTF
d_gene: .; abundance: .; v_gene: TRBV20-1; j_gene: TRBJ1-1; CDR3nt: TGCAGTGGGACGGATAACACTGAAGCTTTCTTT; CDR3aa: CSGTDNTEAFF
d_gene: .; abundance: few; v_gene: TRBV7-9; j_gene: TRBJ2-7; CDR3nt: TGTGCCAGCAGCCCGAGGGTGGGGTACGAGCAGTACTTC; CDR3aa: CASSPRVGYEQYF
d_gene: TRBD2; abundance: few; v_gene: TRBV20-1; j_gene: TRBJ2-3; CDR3nt: TGCAGTACCTCCGGACTAGCGGGCTCAGATACGCAGTATTTT; CDR3aa: CSTSGLAGSDTQYF
d_gene: .; abundance: medium-sized; v_gene: TRBV29-1; j_gene: TRBJ1-2; CDR3nt: TGCAGCGTTGGGACCCTCCCCGATGGCTACACCTTC; CDR3aa: CSVGTLPDGYTF
d_gene: .; abundance: .; v_gene: TRBV6-5; j_gene: TRBJ1-2; CDR3nt: TGTGCCAGCAGCTCTACTTTTTATGGCTACACCTTC; CDR3aa: CASSSTFYGYTF
d_gene: .; abundance: .; v_gene: TRBV4-3; j_gene: TRBJ1-2; CDR3nt: TGCGCCAGCAGCCAATCCCAGTATGGCTACACCTTC; CDR3aa: CASSQSQYGYTF
d_gene: TRBD2; abundance: hyperexpanded; v_gene: TRBV5-4; j_gene: TRBJ2-3; CDR3nt: TGTGCCAGCAGCCCGACTAGCGTTGGGGGGGCAGATACGCAGTATTTT; CDR3aa: CASSPTSVGGADTQYF
d_gene: .; abundance: .; v_gene: TRBV6-5; j_gene: TRBJ2-5; CDR3nt: TGTGCCAGCAGTTACCCCTCGGAGACCCAGTACTTC; CDR3aa: CASSYPSETQYF
d_gene: .; abundance: .; v_gene: TRBV6-5; j_gene: TRBJ1-2; CDR3nt: TGTGCCAGCAGTTACTCGATGGAGGGGGTACGCGACTACACCTTC; CDR3aa: CASSYSMEGVRDYTF
d_gene: TRBD1; abundance: many; v_gene: TRBV5-5; j_gene: TRBJ1-2; CDR3nt: TGTGCCAGCAGCGGACAGGGGGCGACTGTCTATGGCTACACCTTC; CDR3aa: CASSGQGATVYGYTF
d_gene: TRBD2; abundance: .; v_gene: TRBV5-5; j_gene: TRBJ2-5; CDR3nt: TGCGCCAGCAGCTCGACTAGCGGGAGGTTAGGCGAGACCCAGTACTTC; CDR3aa: CASSSTSGRLGETQYF
d_gene: TRBD1; abundance: medium-sized; v_gene: TRBV19; j_gene: TRBJ2-1; CDR3nt: TGTGCCTCAGGGAAGACAGGGGGCAATGAGCAGTTCTTC; CDR3aa: CASGKTGGNEQFF
d_gene: .; abundance: few; v_gene: TRBV6-5; j_gene: TRBJ1-2; CDR3nt: TGTGCCAGCAGTCGTCTCTATGGCTACACCTTC; CDR3aa: CASSRLYGYTF
d_gene: .; abundance: few; v_gene: TRBV5-4; j_gene: TRBJ2-2; CDR3nt: TGTGCCAGCAGCTCCCAGGGAATGGGCGGGGAGCTGTTTTTT; CDR3aa: CASSSQGMGGELFF
d_gene: .; abundance: few; v_gene: TRBV12-3/TRBV12-4; j_gene: TRBJ2-5; CDR3nt: TGTGCCAGCAGTTTAGGACCGGGATTAGAAGAGACCCAGTACTTC; CDR3aa: CASSLGPGLEETQYF
d_gene: .; abundance: few; v_gene: TRBV27; j_gene: TRBJ1-1; CDR3nt: TGTGCCAGCAGTAGCAAAGGGACGGGTGGCACTGAAGCTTTCTTT; CDR3aa: CASSSKGTGGTEAFF
d_gene: .; abundance: .; v_gene: TRBV6-1; j_gene: TRBJ1-1; CDR3nt: TGTGCCACTTCCATCTCGACTGTCCGGCCTGAAGCTTTCTTT; CDR3aa: CATSISTVRPEAFF
d_gene: .; abundance: .; v_gene: TRBV7-9; j_gene: TRBJ2-5; CDR3nt: TGTGCCAGCAGCCTATGGGGCGACGGGGAGACCCAGTACTTC; CDR3aa: CASSLWGDGETQYF
d_gene: TRBD2; abundance: many; v_gene: TRBV10-3; j_gene: TRBJ2-3; CDR3nt: TGTGCCATCAGTGGGTCGACTAGCGGGAGGACCACAGATACGCAGTATTTT; CDR3aa: CAISGSTSGRTTDTQYF
d_gene: .; abundance: .; v_gene: TRBV7-9; j_gene: TRBJ2-2; CDR3nt: TGTGCCAGCAGCGACACCGGGGAGCTGTTTTTT; CDR3aa: CASSDTGELFF
d_gene: TRBD1; abundance: few; v_gene: TRBV27; j_gene: TRBJ2-7; CDR3nt: TGTGCCAGCAGTCCCGGACAGGGGAAAACCTACGAGCAGTACTTC; CDR3aa: CASSPGQGKTYEQYF
d_gene: TRBD1; abundance: few; v_gene: TRBV6-5; j_gene: TRBJ1-2; CDR3nt: TGTGCCAGCAGTCGGACAGGTGCGGTTCTGCCCCAGGGGGAGACCTTC; CDR3aa: CASSRTGAVLPQGETF
d_gene: TRBD2; abundance: many; v_gene: TRBV18; j_gene: TRBJ2-5; CDR3nt: TGTGCCAGCTCAGCGACCTCCGGGACTAGCGGGGAGACCCAGTACTTC; CDR3aa: CASSATSGTSGETQYF
d_gene: TRBD1; abundance: .; v_gene: TRBV6-5; j_gene: TRBJ1-5; CDR3nt: TGTGCCAGCAGTTTACAGGGGGATCAGCCCCAGCATTTT; CDR3aa: CASSLQGDQPQHF
d_gene: TRBD1; abundance: few; v_gene: TRBV20-1; j_gene: TRBJ2-5; CDR3nt: TGCAGTGCACATGACAGGGGAGAGACCCAGTACTTC; CDR3aa: CSAHDRGETQYF
d_gene: TRBD1; abundance: few; v_gene: TRBV4-3; j_gene: TRBJ2-7; CDR3nt: TGCGCCAGCAGCCCGGGACAGTCCTACGAGCAGTACTTC; CDR3aa: CASSPGQSYEQYF